The entry below gives a single TCR beta chain sequence along with its context. The specificity of this receptor is unknown. There are no base qualities to consult, and no much larger clone falls within one base. This sample was included in a study of cytomegalovirus exposure and HLA in healthy donors (dated by TCRdb to the late 2010s). Background for the entire study: An earlier analysis of 587 of the donors reported approximately 270 Gb of sequence data and around 110 million unique TCR beta sequences from approximately 180 million T cells. To study patterns of TCR occurrence, a later analysis re-analyzed previously published TCR beta repertoires from more than 550 donors and added high-resolution HLA genotyping. A later genetic analysis used genome-wide SNP genotypes for 398 of the 666 donors, treating that subset as a discovery cohort. Four or five DR-DQ haplotypes were handled as single units for association and clustering, since linkage in the cohort was strong. An earlier analysis of some 500 of the donors used high-throughput TCR beta sequencing to judge whether each TCR beta V gene segment behaved as functional or pseudogenic. Among 398 genotyped donors of the cohort, an average of approximately 240,000 unique TCR beta nucleotide sequences was sequenced per donor, of which about 18% were non-productive. All discovery cohort repertoires had been generated using a single sequencing platform. The number of typed donors differed by locus: roughly 629-640 for A, B, C, DRB1 and DQB1; approximately 520 for DQA1; approximately 600 for DPA1; and around 470 for DPB1. HLA typing covered class I and class II loci at four-digit resolution. Alongside the repertoire data, information on donor age, sex, ethnicity and CMV serostatus was compiled. Using immunosequencing, the study profiled T cell repertoires from 666 subjects and related those repertoires to cytomegalovirus serostatus. An early release covering roughly 600 HLA-typed donors comprised about 320 gigabases of sequencing data and roughly 85 million unique TCR sequences. Along with the roughly 670-subject first cohort, a separate validation cohort of approximately 110 different subjects was used. The study combined high-throughput TCR immunosequencing, statistical association of individual TCRs with disease status, and machine learning to predict cytomegalovirus infection status. The study aimed to test whether cataloging public T cell receptors could reveal signatures of past pathogen exposure. Among the roughly 380 genotyped donors, 81% belonged to the genetic ancestry cluster associated with self-reported Caucasian donors. Rather than using new phenotypic data, the later analysis identified candidate immune exposures from TCR beta sequences and from how often those sequences occurred across donors.

The cohort consisted of 650 to 850 healthy bone marrow donors. All cohort members were sampled while nominally healthy, although unrecorded immune exposures were likely present. The donor was CMV seropositive and belonged to the group of 250 to 350 seropositive cohort members. Each donor provided a peripheral blood sample, and peripheral blood mononuclear cells were used for TCR beta sequencing. The Qiagen DNeasy Blood Extraction Kit was used to extract genomic DNA from the blood cell samples. General conclusions and limits of the study: The authors suggested that the approach could potentially be generalized to other disease states and immunological phenotypes. In a later analysis, several top co-occurrence clusters were reported to appear linked to parvovirus B19, influenza, CMV and Epstein-Barr virus. Some IMGT-functional V segments, including TRBV6-2 and TRBV6-3, could not be distinguished by the 87-base-pair reads and were therefore excluded. In a later analysis, the rate of TCR association differed among HLA loci, with DRB1 alleles having the most associated TCRs and HLA-C alleles having the fewest. Compared with equally common non-associated chains, HLA-associated TCR beta chains in a later analysis were more clonally expanded and had lower generation probabilities. Compared with the roughly 670-donor mean, donors in an Asian-associated ancestry cluster had fewer N-insertions in productive TCRs, according to a later genetic analysis. According to a later analysis, most CMV-associated TCR beta chains appeared to be HLA-restricted, and the HLA associations seemed to be driven largely by CMV exposure. A group of highly shared sequence variants was considered likely to be a technical artifact of the sequencing pipeline. Because some donors lacked HLA typing at each locus, the association tests relied only on the typed subset. An association between a missense DCLRE1C variant and V-gene and J-gene trimming of TCR beta chains was found in a later genetic analysis and replicated in an independent cohort. Three of the identified cytomegalovirus-associated TCR beta chains were confirmed in vitro to be specific for cytomegalovirus antigens. Linkage disequilibrium might explain the correlated functional status among segregating V segments, but an unknown experimental factor could not be excluded. An earlier analysis of around 540 of the donors showed that most TCR beta V segments appeared in productive rearrangements either about 90% or about 30% of the time, which broadly matched IMGT annotations. Strong co-occurrence of HLA alleles, especially DR and DQ, made assigning TCR associations to individual alleles difficult. Sequencing depth was assumed to be roughly uniform across donors in the presence/absence analyses, though that assumption may not hold. At a false discovery rate of 0.05, a later analysis linked under 20,000 TCR beta sequences to specific HLA alleles. A further reported finding was that TCR beta sequences accurately predicted the HLA-A and HLA-B alleles for most subjects in the first cohort. This cohort had only TCR beta chains sequenced, and the lack of alpha or paired-chain data limited which features could be detected. The earlier analysis of almost 600 of the donors excluded some 15 rarely observed V segments, including chromosome 9 orphons, because counts were too low. A total of 150 to 200 TCR beta chains were listed by the study as associated with cytomegalovirus. In both the original and validation cohorts, the classifier was reported to diagnose cytomegalovirus status with high specificity and sensitivity. Across donors, most TCR sequences were observed very rarely, whereas some public TCRs were present in many individuals. For the cohort, immune exposure information was limited to CMV serostatus.

The library came from the immunoSEQ multiplex PCR assay. For the multiplex PCR, a mixture combining 60 forward primers for TCR Vbeta segments and 13 reverse primers for TCR Jbeta segments was used. The CDR3 region of rearranged TCR beta genes was amplified from genomic DNA by a multiplex PCR assay. On the Illumina HiSeq System, the amplified TCR beta libraries were sequenced as 87-base-pair reads. On the study's bioinformatics: A later analysis counted 65 million to 90 million unique TCR beta chains across the 666 repertoires, and some 11 million of these chains were shared by at least two donors. A nearest-neighbor algorithm error-corrected the raw reads and collapsed the reads into unique sequences, merging closely related sequences to remove PCR and sequencing errors. CDR3 sequences were aligned to IMGT reference sequences to assign V, D and J gene segments. Each retained sequence needed at least a six-nucleotide match to both a V gene segment and a J gene segment. Rearrangements were called productive when the CDR3 lacked stop codons and stayed in frame with V and J; all others were non-productive. Following IMGT convention, CDR3 was defined as the stretch from the second conserved V-encoded cysteine to the conserved J-encoded phenylalanine. The earlier analysis of fewer than 750 of the donors excluded sequences that lacked an unambiguous match to a single V gene segment. An earlier analysis of 587 of the donors called V segments functional above 56.7% productive rearrangements and segregating when the between-donor standard deviation exceeded 5%. A statistical classification framework was built for diagnosing cytomegalovirus status from the catalog of TCR beta chain sequences. A later analysis assigned V and J genes by comparing TCR nucleotide sequences with IMGT/GENE-DB human TR gene sequences. Using the TCRdist pipeline, a later analysis assigned CDR3 sequences along with most-parsimonious VDJ recombination scenarios. In a later analysis, each TCR beta chain was defined by its CDR3 amino acid sequence together with its V-gene family, and reads lacking a unique V-gene family were excluded. A later analysis removed 500 to 650 highly shared, low-generation-probability nucleotide sequences to deal with suspected cross-contamination and a sequencing artifact. For each public chain, a later analysis derived a clonal expansion index from normalized ranks of inferred template counts within each repertoire. In a later analysis, generation probabilities were computed with a VDJ recombination model fitted to out-of-frame rearrangements, and the resulting probabilities were checked against IGoR. In a later analysis, TCR-TCR, TCR-HLA and TCR-CMV co-occurrence was scored with hypergeometric tests, and a repertoire-size bias correction was applied to TCR pairs. False discovery rates were estimated in a later analysis by permuting HLA or CMV assignments 20 times. In a later analysis, co-occurring TCRs were grouped using DBSCAN, and TCRdist sequence similarity was added for clustering within HLA-allele-positive subsets. Repertoires with fewer than 30,000 or more than 120,000 public chains, plus five repertoires with anomalous nucleotide sharing, were excluded from co-occurrence clustering. Held by TCRdb, this immuneACCESS table contains in-frame sequences only and omits some clones. Under half of the omission traces to an unresolved V gene where checked; the cause of the rest is unknown. V, J and clone size derive from that table, while D and trimming were established from the DNA sequence. The sample table holds about 190,000 clones, of which roughly four fifths were seen once. The ten largest clones represent approximately 2.8% of the sample.

The germline V gene (reference sequence) sets CDR1 to LNHDA and CDR2 to SQIVND. Taken from cysteine to phenylalanine, the CDR3 has 13 residues. Left in the record is the CDR3 DNA by itself, 39 bases read in frame from the first base. V is pared back by 10 bases and J by 0 bases, with 13 bases lying between the germline termini. The specimen sequenced was PBMCs. This clonotype was obtained from a woman in her 30s in good health and CMV-seropositive. The sequence is built from TRBV19 and TRBJ2-7, with no D gene named confidently. Here is the DNA: TGTGCCACCTCTCGTGGCCTCTCCTACGAGCAGTACTTC. Translation gives CATSRGLSYEQYF.